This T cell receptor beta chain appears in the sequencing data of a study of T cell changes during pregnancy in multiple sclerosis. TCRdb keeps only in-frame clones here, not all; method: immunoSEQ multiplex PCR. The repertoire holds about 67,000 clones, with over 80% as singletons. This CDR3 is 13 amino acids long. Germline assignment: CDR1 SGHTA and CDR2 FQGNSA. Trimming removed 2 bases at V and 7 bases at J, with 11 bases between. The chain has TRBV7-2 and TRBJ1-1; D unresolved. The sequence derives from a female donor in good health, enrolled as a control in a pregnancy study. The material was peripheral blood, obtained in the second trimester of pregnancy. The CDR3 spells CASSLSGMGEAFF. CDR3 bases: TGTGCCAGCAGCTTAAGCGGTATGGGTGAAGCTTTCTTT.